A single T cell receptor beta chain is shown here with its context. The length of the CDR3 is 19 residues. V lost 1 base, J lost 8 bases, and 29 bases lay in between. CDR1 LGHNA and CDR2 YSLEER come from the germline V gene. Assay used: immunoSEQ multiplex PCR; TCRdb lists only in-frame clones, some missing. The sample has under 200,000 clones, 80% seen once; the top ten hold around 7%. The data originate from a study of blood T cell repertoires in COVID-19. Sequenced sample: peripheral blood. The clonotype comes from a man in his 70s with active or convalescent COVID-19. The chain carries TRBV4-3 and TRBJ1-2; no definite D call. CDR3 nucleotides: TGCGCCAGCAGCCAAGCCCCTTTGTACACTACGGTCCTTAGTTGGGGCTACACCTTC. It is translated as CASSQAPLYTTVLSWGYTF.